These 3 T cell receptor beta chains came from one sample sequenced in a study of T-cell reconstitution after alpha-beta-depleted transplantation in children. TCRbeta library construction was performed incorporating unique molecular identifiers. TCRdb called the PCR reads again in MiXCR, with one record for every CDR3 protein. The table includes 600,000 to 700,000 distinct CDR3 sequences, 16% detected once. The source material was PBMCs from the stem cell graft donor, sampled from the stem cell graft. The receptor set was obtained from a human donor who donated a stem cell graft to a child with acute myeloid leukemia.

This clonotype was picked up many times. The rearrangement joins TRBV13 to TRBJ2-1; 9 positions agree with TRBD1. Trimming at V came to 5 bases and at J to 3 bases, leaving 5 bases not matched to a gene. The CDR3 has 15 amino acids. Looked up from germline, CDR1 is PRHDT and CDR2 is FYEKMQ (reference sequence). CDR3 DNA: TGTGCCAGCAGCGCCGACAGGGGGGGCTACAATGAGCAGTTCTTC. Protein product: CASSADRGGYNEQFF. Filled out from reference TRBV13 and TRBJ2-1, the complete variable domain reads AAGVIQSPRHLIKEKRETATLKCYPIPRHDTVYWYQQGPGQDPQFLISFYEKMQSDKGSIPDRFSAQQFSDYHSELNMSSLELGDSALYFCASSADRGGYNEQFFGPGTRLTVL.

This clonotype was counted at least ten times. The V call is TRBV29-1, the J call TRBJ2-2; D is possibly TRBD1 (6 bases). From germline, CDR1 is SQVTM and CDR2 ANQGSEA. V was cut by 4 bases and J by 0 bases, with 18 bases left in between. The CDR3 contains 17 residues. CDR3: CSVAGTSSFANTGELFF. The CDR3 DNA sequence: TGCAGCGTTGCAGGGACAAGCTCTTTCGCGAACACCGGGGAGCTGTTTTTT.

The rearrangement joins TRBV7-3 to TRBJ2-1; 11 bases align to TRBD2. The CDR3 contains 16 residues. V trimming: 6 bases; J trimming: 3 bases; junction bases outside the gene matches: 7. CDR1 SGHTA and CDR2 FQGTGA come from the germline V gene. The CDR3 nucleotides read TGTGCCAGCAGTCGTAGCGGGGGGGAGGTCTACAATGAGCAGTTCTTC. This translates into CASSRSGGEVYNEQFF.